The present entry profiles one T cell receptor beta chain with its context. Its antigen remains unknown. Among the 120 or so subjects of the validation cohort, separate from the approximately 670-subject first cohort, were the donors. These data belong to a study of cytomegalovirus exposure and HLA in healthy donors. Study outcomes and limitations: Cytomegalovirus-associated status was assigned to some 160 TCR beta chains. It was found in a later analysis that first-cohort TCR clusters tended to co-occur in the 120 validation repertoires. Most observed TCR sequences were rare, whereas some public TCRs were detected in many donors.

Generated by immunoSEQ multiplex PCR, the TCRdb table keeps only in-frame clones and is missing some. The data contain more than 85,000 clones, roughly nine tenths of them singletons. The CDR3 contains 14 residues. The V gene lost 0 bases and the J gene lost 4 bases, with 10 bases spanning the gap. The germline V gene encodes CDR1 SGHRS and CDR2 YFSETQ. The sequence was obtained from a woman between 18 and 29 years old in good health and CMV-seronegative. The specimen sequenced was PBMCs. This chain joins TRBV5-1 and TRBJ2-5, with D possibly TRBD2 on 5 matching bases. CDR3 in amino acids: CASSLVGRGETQYF. The CDR3 DNA sequence: TGCGCCAGCAGCTTGGTGGGTCGGGGAGAGACCCAGTACTTC.